The 11 T cell receptor beta chains reported below all come from one sample, sequenced in a study of T-cell memory formation after mild COVID-19. MiXCR, applied by TCRdb to the 5' RACE reads, yields one record per CDR3 protein. The data contain fewer than 150,000 distinct CDR3 sequences, 14% of them seen just once; the ten biggest clones take up roughly 28%. The specimen was PBMCs or a T cell subset sorted from them (not recorded which). The receptor source for this set is an adult woman who had mild COVID-19 (a few samples of this study predate the infection). Cell type and time point are not known.

V gene TRBV24-1 combines with J gene TRBJ2-1; tentatively, D is TRBD1 or TRBD2 (6 bases each). CDR1 is KGHDR and CDR2 is SFDVKD in the germline V gene. The CDR3 length is 14 residues. Trimming shortened V by 0 bases and J by 9 bases, and 11 bases separated the two germline ends. CDR3 residues: CATSDLPGASEQFF. CDR3 DNA: TGTGCCACCAGTGATTTGCCGGGGGCGAGTGAGCAGTTCTTC.

The table lists this clonotype with a few counts. The rearrangement joins TRBV4-1 to TRBJ1-1, with D perhaps TRBD1 (5 bases). Germline CDR1 MGHRA, CDR2 YSYEKL. The CDR3 spans 14 residues. Trimming removed 4 bases at V and 1 base at J, with 10 bases between. In DNA form, the CDR3 reads TGCGCCAGCAGCCCGCAGGGTGGGAACACTGAAGCTTTCTTT. Protein: CASSPQGGNTEAFF.

The chain carries TRBV18 and TRBJ2-2; D gene unclear. CDR3 length: 15 amino acids. V was pared by 3 bases and J by 1 base, with 9 bases between. Germline loops: CDR1 KGHSH, CDR2 LQKENI. CDR3 region: CASSPIDGNTGELFF. Written as DNA, the CDR3 is TGTGCCAGCTCACCCATTGACGGGAACACCGGGGAGCTGTTTTTT.

The V call is TRBV9, the J call TRBJ2-1; maybe TRBD2 (7 bases). Trimming pared 5 bases from V and 7 bases from J, leaving 19 bases between. The CDR3 contains 15 residues. CDR1 SGDLS and CDR2 YYNGEE come from the germline V gene. The CDR3 DNA sequence: TGTGCCAGCAGTCAAGGAGGGGGGGGCCCGAATGAGCAGTTCTTC. It encodes CASSQGGGGPNEQFF.

The chain carries TRBV13 and TRBJ2-3, with D hard to call. CDR1 is PRHDT, CDR2 FYEKMQ, per germline (reference sequence). Trimming took off 3 bases at V and 4 bases at J, with 5 bases between the two ends. This CDR3 region has 12 residues. CDR3 residues: CASSFGSDTQYF. CDR3 in DNA: TGTGCCAGCAGCTTTGGGTCAGATACGCAGTATTTT.

The rearrangement links TRBV3-1 to TRBJ2-7; possibly TRBD1 for D (6 bases). The CDR3 has 14 amino acids. V was shortened by 4 bases and J by 5 bases, with 15 bases between the two germline ends. Germline-derived CDR1 and CDR2 are LGHDT and YNNKEL (reference sequence). CDR3 in amino acids: CASSRLAGVNEQYF. The DNA for the CDR3 is TGTGCCAGCAGCCGCTTAGCAGGGGTGAACGAGCAGTACTTC.

This clonotype was found many times. V gene TRBV20-1 combines with J gene TRBJ2-1, with 9 bases matching TRBD1. The V gene end was trimmed by 3 bases and the J gene end by 2 bases; junction bases not matched to a gene: 5. The CDR3 extends over 15 amino acids. The germline V gene has CDR1 DFQATT and CDR2 SNEGSKA (reference sequence). In DNA, the CDR3 is TGCAGTGCTAGGGAGGGACAGGGAACCTACAATGAGCAGTTCTTC. Its protein product is CSAREGQGTYNEQFF.

Many counts were recorded for this clonotype. V and J are TRBV27 and TRBJ1-2; D is ambiguous. Looked up from germline, CDR1 is MNHEY and CDR2 is SMNVEV (reference sequence). There are 9 residues in the CDR3. The CDR3 DNA follows: TGTGGGAGTCGATATGGCTACACCTTC. It codes for CGSRYGYTF.

This clonotype showed up many times. The genes are TRBV27 and TRBJ2-5; D not certain. Germline V CDR1 and CDR2: MNHEY, SMNVEV (reference sequence). V gave up 4 bases and J gave up 5 bases, with 11 bases separating them. CDR3 size: 13 residues. CDR3 in amino acids: CASSSGLEETQYF. CDR3 in DNA: TGTGCCAGCAGTTCGGGCCTTGAGGAGACCCAGTACTTC.

This clonotype was counted between two and nine times. The chain uses TRBV5-8 and TRBJ2-5, with 8 bases fitting TRBD1. Germline lookup yields CDR1 SGHTS and CDR2 YDEGEE. This CDR3 is 17 amino acids long. The V gene end was trimmed by 1 base and the J gene end by 3 bases; junction bases not matched to a gene: 11. The CDR3: CASSLRTWGTGKETQYF. CDR3 DNA: TGTGCCAGCAGCTTGAGGACCTGGGGGACAGGAAAAGAGACCCAGTACTTC.

The chain has TRBV3-1 and TRBJ2-7; D unresolved. Trimming stripped 0 bases from V and 0 bases from J, with 9 bases between. CDR1 LGHDT and CDR2 YNNKEL come from the germline V gene (reference sequence). The CDR3 has 15 amino acids. The CDR3 DNA is TGTGCCAGCAGCCAAGAAATCCAGAGCTCCTACGAGCAGTACTTC. Amino acids: CASSQEIQSSYEQYF.